The 9 T cell receptor beta chains below come from one sample, sequenced in a study of CD8 T cells in ankylosing spondylitis (TCRdb year 2017). Library construction relied on 5' RACE. The instrument given in TCRdb is Illumina HiSeq 2500. TCRdb took the public reads, trimmed them with fastp at Q25, ran MiXCR for clone calling and kept in-frame beta chains. For every CDR3 protein sequence, its rows merge into one entry that carries the most common genes and DNA. This sample has around 42,000 distinct CDR3 sequences in its table, and 2.5% to 3.5% of those were observed once. The ten biggest clones cover approximately 4.4% of the sample. Material for sequencing was blood, either unsorted or a sorted T cell fraction (not recorded which). The receptor set was obtained from a male donor with ankylosing spondylitis or in good health (not recorded which).

This clonotype was seen at least ten times. This chain joins TRBV9 and TRBJ2-7, with a tentative D call TRBD1 (6 bases). The CDR3 runs 15 residues. V dropped 3 bases and J dropped 1 base, with 14 bases sitting between them. The V gene's germline CDR1 is SGDLS and CDR2 YYNGEE. For the CDR3, the DNA is TGTGCCAGCAGCGCTACTACAGGGATTTCCTACGAGCAGTACTTC. Translation gives CASSATTGISYEQYF.

By sample share, this clonotype is medium-sized. The rearrangement uses TRBV15 and TRBJ2-7, with D possibly being TRBD2 (6 bases). CDR3 length equals 16 residues. Germline V gene sequence: CDR1 LNHNV, CDR2 YYDKDF (reference sequence). The V end was cut by 2 bases, the J end by 0 bases, with 14 bases between. CDR3 residues: CATSRPRGVHSYEQYF. For the CDR3, the DNA is TGTGCCACCAGCAGACCTCGCGGGGTTCACTCCTACGAGCAGTACTTC. The full variable domain, in which reference TRBV15 and TRBJ2-7 provide the parts outside the CDR3, is DAMVIQNPRYQVTQFGKPVTLSCSQTLNHNVMYWYQQKSSQAPKLLFHYYDKDFNNEADTPDNFQSRRPNTSFCFLDIRSPGLGDTAMYLCATSRPRGVHSYEQYFGPGTRLTVT.

Many counts were recorded for this clonotype. Here the CDR3 reads CASSVREGNNEQFF. The CDR3 DNA is TGTGCCAGCAGCGTCCGAGAGGGTAACAATGAGCAGTTCTTC. V is TRBV9 and J is TRBJ2-1; maybe TRBD2 (5 bases). V was shortened by 2 bases and J by 5 bases, with 11 bases between the two germline ends. Germline V gene data show CDR1 as SGDLS and CDR2 as YYNGEE. The CDR3 length is 14 residues. The full variable domain, rest sourced from reference TRBV9 and TRBJ2-1, is DSGVTQTPKHLITATGQRVTLRCSPRSGDLSVYWYQQSLDQGLQFLIQYYNGEERAKGNILERFSAQQFPDLHSELNLSSLELGDSALYFCASSVREGNNEQFFGPGTRLTVL.

This clonotype was detected ten times or more. This rearrangement joins TRBV9 to TRBJ2-3; the D gene is possibly TRBD1 (6 bases). Germline V gives CDR1 SGDLS, CDR2 YYNGEE. The V and J ends lost 7 bases and 0 bases respectively, with 15 bases between them. This CDR3 has 15 residues. In DNA, the CDR3 is TGTGCCAGCGGCAGGGGCTCCCCTAGCACAGATACGCAGTATTTT. Protein product: CASGRGSPSTDTQYF.

This clonotype was recorded at least ten times. V usage is TRBV9 and J usage is TRBJ2-1, with 9 bases lining up with TRBD2. V shed 4 bases, J shed 2 bases, and the junction held 7 bases outside the gene matches. Per germline, CDR1 SGDLS and CDR2 YYNGEE. The CDR3 covers 16 residues. CDR3 coding DNA: TGTGCCAGCAGCCCCTCGGCTAGCGGGGCCTACAATGAGCAGTTCTTC. Residues: CASSPSASGAYNEQFF.

The V call is TRBV9, the J call TRBJ1-1; the D is unclear. This CDR3 contains 16 residues. The V gene's germline CDR1 is SGDLS and CDR2 YYNGEE. Trimming stripped 4 bases from V and 1 base from J, with 17 bases between. The CDR3 region has the DNA TGTGCCAGCAGCCCTGTCTTGCGGCAGGAGAACACTGAAGCTTTCTTT. Its protein is CASSPVLRQENTEAFF.

This clonotype occurred many times. The chain has TRBV9 and TRBJ2-1, with D perhaps matching TRBD2 (5 bases). Trimming removed 4 bases at V and 6 bases at J, with 20 bases between. The CDR3 spans 16 residues. CDR1 SGDLS and CDR2 YYNGEE come from the germline V gene. CDR3 coding DNA: TGTGCCAGCAGCCCCGGCCCGAGGGTTGCGGGCAATGAGCAGTTCTTC. This encodes CASSPGPRVAGNEQFF. Filled out from reference TRBV9 and TRBJ2-1, the complete variable domain reads DSGVTQTPKHLITATGQRVTLRCSPRSGDLSVYWYQQSLDQGLQFLIQYYNGEERAKGNILERFSAQQFPDLHSELNLSSLELGDSALYFCASSPGPRVAGNEQFFGPGTRLTVL.

This clonotype was recorded at least ten times. The rearrangement joins TRBV9 to TRBJ1-6; D gene unclear. V shed 4 bases and J shed 2 bases, with 7 bases lying between them. This CDR3 contains 14 residues. CDR1 SGDLS and CDR2 YYNGEE come from the germline V gene. The DNA of the CDR3 is TGTGCCAGCAGCCTGGACCCCTATAATTCACCCCTCCACTTT. Residues: CASSLDPYNSPLHF.

This clonotype was observed many times. The chain links TRBV9 to TRBJ2-3; D is ambiguous. The CDR3 sequence is 15 residues long. Germline CDR1 reads SGDLS; CDR2 reads YYNGEE. The V gene lost 0 bases and the J gene lost 4 bases, with 12 bases spanning the gap. The CDR3 DNA is TGTGCCAGCAGCGTAGACAACCCTCAGGCAGATACGCAGTATTTT. It translates to CASSVDNPQADTQYF.